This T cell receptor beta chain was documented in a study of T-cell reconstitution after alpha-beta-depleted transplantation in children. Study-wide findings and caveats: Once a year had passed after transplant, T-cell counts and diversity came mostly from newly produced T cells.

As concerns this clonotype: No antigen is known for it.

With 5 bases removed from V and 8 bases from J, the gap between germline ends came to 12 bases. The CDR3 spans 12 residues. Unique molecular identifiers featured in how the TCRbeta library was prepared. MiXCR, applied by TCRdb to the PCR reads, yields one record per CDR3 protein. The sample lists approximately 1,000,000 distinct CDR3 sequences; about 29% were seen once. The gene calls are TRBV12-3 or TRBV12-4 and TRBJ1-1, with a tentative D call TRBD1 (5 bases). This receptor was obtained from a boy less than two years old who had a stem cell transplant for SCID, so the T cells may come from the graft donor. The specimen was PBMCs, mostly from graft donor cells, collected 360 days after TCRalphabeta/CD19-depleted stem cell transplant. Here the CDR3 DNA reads TGTGCCAGCAGTGTGTGGGGGACCGAAGCTTTCTTT. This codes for CASSVWGTEAFF.